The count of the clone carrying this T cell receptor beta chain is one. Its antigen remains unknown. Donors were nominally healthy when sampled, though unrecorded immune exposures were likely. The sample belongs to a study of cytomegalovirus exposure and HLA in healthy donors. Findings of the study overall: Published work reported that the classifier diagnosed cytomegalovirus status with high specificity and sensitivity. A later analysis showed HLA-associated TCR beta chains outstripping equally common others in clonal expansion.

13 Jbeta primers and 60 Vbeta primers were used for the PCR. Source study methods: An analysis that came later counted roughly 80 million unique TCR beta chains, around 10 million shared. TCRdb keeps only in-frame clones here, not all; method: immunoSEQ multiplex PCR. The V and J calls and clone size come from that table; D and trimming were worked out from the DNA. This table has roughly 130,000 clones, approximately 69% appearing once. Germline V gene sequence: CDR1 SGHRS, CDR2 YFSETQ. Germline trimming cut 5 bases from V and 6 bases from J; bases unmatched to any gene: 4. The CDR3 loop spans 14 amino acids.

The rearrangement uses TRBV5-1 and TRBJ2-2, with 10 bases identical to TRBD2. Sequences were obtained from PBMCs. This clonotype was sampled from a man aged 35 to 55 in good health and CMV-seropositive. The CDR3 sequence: CASRGGTSAGELFF. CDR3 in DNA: TGCGCCAGCAGAGGTGGGACTAGCGCCGGGGAGCTGTTTTTT.